This T cell receptor (beta chain) was captured in a study of blood T cell repertoires in COVID-19. In the study overall: The United States, Italy and Spain provided the acute and convalescent COVID-19 samples.

With 6 bases removed from V and 2 bases from J, the gap between germline ends came to 7 bases. This CDR3 has 12 amino acids. The repertoire was sequenced with immunoSEQ multiplex PCR; TCRdb's copy has only in-frame clones and lacks some. Of about 68,000 clones in the sample, 75% to 85% were seen once. Sequencing was done on a sample of peripheral blood. This chain joins TRBV12-3 or TRBV12-4 and TRBJ1-2; TRBD1 is a possible D gene (5 bases). The clonotype comes from an elderly man with acute or convalescent COVID-19. CDR3 residues: CASRGGNYGYTF. The DNA of the CDR3 is TGTGCCAGCAGGGGGGGGAACTATGGCTACACCTTC.